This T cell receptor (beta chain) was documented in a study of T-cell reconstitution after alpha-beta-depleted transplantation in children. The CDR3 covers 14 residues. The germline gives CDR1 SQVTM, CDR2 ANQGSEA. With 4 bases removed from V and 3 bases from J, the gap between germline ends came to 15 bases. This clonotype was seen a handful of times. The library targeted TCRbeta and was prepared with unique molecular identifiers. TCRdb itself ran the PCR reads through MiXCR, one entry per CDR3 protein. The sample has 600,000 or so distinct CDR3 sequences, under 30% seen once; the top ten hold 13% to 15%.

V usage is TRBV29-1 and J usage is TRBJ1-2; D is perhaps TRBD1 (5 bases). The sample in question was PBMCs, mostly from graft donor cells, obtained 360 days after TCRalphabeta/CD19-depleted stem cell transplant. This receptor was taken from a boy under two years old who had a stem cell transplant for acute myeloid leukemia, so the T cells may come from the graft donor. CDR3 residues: CSVVQGTSYYGYTF. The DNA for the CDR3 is TGCAGCGTTGTCCAGGGAACCTCTTACTATGGCTACACCTTC.